One sample yielded the 27 T cell receptor beta chains listed below, sequenced in a study of naive and memory T cell subsets (dated 2017 in TCRdb). The library relied on UMI-ligation and nested PCR. For sequencing, an Illumina MiSeq was employed. The beta constant-region primer consisted of an equimolar mixture of two oligonucleotides that together covered TRBC1 and TRBC2. The ligated cDNA went through four rounds of PCR with nested alpha and beta constant-region primers together with the SP2 primer. TCRdb reran the public reads through fastp at Q25 and MiXCR, keeping productive beta chains. Every distinct CDR3 protein forms one entry, paired with its most common genes and DNA. The sample table records around 160,000 distinct CDR3 sequences; under 25% of these occur just once. The ten largest clones represent around 0.11% of the sample. No antigens are known for them. General study outcomes and caveats: A few larger clonotypes were present in naive repertoires, especially CD8 naive repertoires, and these clonotypes were possibly memory cells re-expressing CD45RA.

The source material was naive CD4+ T cells from blood. The sample's cell subset or site, from its label and the paper: naive T cells, CD45RA high CD27+. All receptors derive from a human donor in good health.

The sample holds a few counts of this clonotype. This chain joins TRBV6-1 and TRBJ2-1, with D unclear. V lost 5 bases and J lost 3, with 5 bases in between. In germline, CDR1 is MNHNS, CDR2 SASEGT. The CDR3 is 12 residues long. The CDR3 region has the DNA TGTGCCAGCAGTCCCTACTACAATGAGCAGTTCTTC. Encoded protein: CASSPYYNEQFF.

This clonotype was detected a few times. The chain has TRBV28 and TRBJ1-5; 7 nucleotides agree with TRBD1. The CDR3 is 16 residues long. After removal of 5 bases from V and 7 bases from J, the junction contained 14 bases not matched to a gene. The germline CDR1 and CDR2 sequences are MDHEN and SYDVKM. CDR3 amino acids: CASSTSTGWEWQPQHF. CDR3 DNA: TGTGCCAGCAGTACCTCGACAGGGTGGGAGTGGCAGCCCCAGCATTTT.

This clonotype was counted between two and nine times. The rearrangement uses TRBV11-2 and TRBJ2-1; TRBD2 agrees at 11 bases. Per the germline V gene, CDR1 is SGHAT and CDR2 is FQNNGV. Unmatched junction bases numbered 12, after V lost 5 bases and J lost 0 bases. The CDR3 extends over 19 amino acids. The CDR3 nucleotides read TGTGCCAGCAGCCCCAAAGGACTAGCGGGTTCTCGCTCCTACAATGAGCAGTTCTTC. This encodes CASSPKGLAGSRSYNEQFF.

This clonotype was observed a few times. The rearrangement uses TRBV12-3 or TRBV12-4 and TRBJ2-1; D is possibly TRBD1 (6 bases). This CDR3 spans 14 amino acids. Trimming pared 1 base from V and 4 bases from J, leaving 8 bases between. CDR3 nucleotides: TGTGCCAGCAGTTTAGTAGGACAGTACAATGAGCAGTTCTTC. It codes for CASSLVGQYNEQFF.

The chain combines TRBV3-1 with TRBJ2-7, with D hard to call. From germline, CDR1 is LGHDT and CDR2 YNNKEL (reference sequence). Trimming took 4 bases from V and 0 from J, leaving 4 bases between them. The CDR3 totals 12 residues. CDR3 amino acids: CASSRISYEQYF. The CDR3 DNA follows: TGTGCCAGCAGCCGCATCTCCTACGAGCAGTACTTC.

The chain has TRBV29-1 and TRBJ1-5; 8 bases fit TRBD1. The CDR3 extends over 13 amino acids. CDR1 SQVTM and CDR2 ANQGSEA come from the germline V gene. The J segment lost 4 bases and the V segment lost 4 bases, leaving 3 bases of the junction unmatched. CDR3 protein: CSVARQGNQPQHF. In nucleotides, the CDR3 is TGCAGCGTTGCCAGACAGGGGAATCAGCCCCAGCATTTT.

In its sample, this clonotype was seen a few times. J is TRBJ1-5 and V is TRBV18; D is undetermined. CDR3 length equals 12 residues. V lost 4 bases to trimming and J lost 11 bases, with 12 bases between them. Germline V gives CDR1 KGHSH, CDR2 LQKENI. For the CDR3, the DNA is TGTGCCAGCTCACTACCGGGCGGGGCCCAGCATTTT. Its protein is CASSLPGGAQHF.

There are a few counts of this clonotype. CDR3 nucleotides: TGTGCCTGGAGTATCTACAATGAGCAGTTCTTC. This gives the protein CAWSIYNEQFF. The chain links TRBV30 to TRBJ2-1; no definite D call. The CDR3 contains 11 residues. The V and J ends lost 2 bases and 3 bases respectively, with 2 bases between them. From germline, CDR1 is GTSNPN and CDR2 SVGIG (reference sequence). Full variable domain (missing parts from reference TRBV30 and TRBJ2-1): SQTIHQWPATLVQPVGSPLSLECTVEGTSNPNLYWYRQAAGRGLQLLFYSVGIGQISSEVPQNLSASRPQDRQFILSSKKLLLSDSGFYLCAWSIYNEQFFGPGTRLTVL.

The chain has TRBV5-1 and TRBJ1-1; no reliable D call. The germline gives CDR1 SGHRS, CDR2 YFSETQ. V gave up 5 bases and J gave up 1 base, with 9 bases separating them. The CDR3 extends over 13 amino acids. CDR3 sequence: CASRRQENTEAFF. Here the CDR3 DNA reads TGCGCCAGCAGAAGGCAAGAGAACACTGAAGCTTTCTTT.

This chain joins TRBV28 and TRBJ2-5, with a weak D call TRBD1 (6 bases). This CDR3 has 14 residues. V was cut by 8 bases and J by 4 bases, with 17 bases left in between. In germline, CDR1 is MDHEN, CDR2 SYDVKM. The CDR3 here is CASGGSGWRETQYF. The CDR3 DNA follows: TGTGCCAGCGGGGGCTCAGGGTGGCGAGAGACCCAGTACTTC.

Comments on this clonotype: The junction shows a germline mismatch at one end, possibly a read error. V is TRBV15 and J is TRBJ1-5, with D uncertain. CDR3 size: 15 residues. Germline V gene sequence: CDR1 LNHNV, CDR2 YYDKDF (reference sequence). The CDR3 region is CATSRAPVGNQPQHF. DNA for the CDR3: TGTGCCACCAGCAGGGCCCCCGTCGGCAACCAGCCCCAGCATTTT. Full variable domain (missing parts from reference TRBV15 and TRBJ1-5): DAMVIQNPRYQVTQFGKPVTLSCSQTLNHNVMYWYQQKSSQAPKLLFHYYDKDFNNEADTPDNFQSRRPNTSFCFLDIRSPGLGDTAMYLCATSRAPVGNQPQHFGDGTRLSIL.

A few counts support this clonotype. The chain carries TRBV28 and TRBJ2-1; D is ambiguous. The germline V gene encodes CDR1 MDHEN and CDR2 SYDVKM. V was shortened by 7 bases and J by 1 base, with 14 bases between the two germline ends. The CDR3 consists of 15 residues. The CDR3: CASTRPSISYNEQFF. CDR3 bases: TGTGCCAGCACCCGCCCGAGTATTTCCTACAATGAGCAGTTCTTC. The variable domain in full, completed from reference TRBV28 and TRBJ2-1, reads DVKVTQSSRYLVKRTGEKVFLECVQDMDHENMFWYRQDPGLGLRLIYFSYDVKMKEKGDIPEGYSVSREKKERFSLILESASTNQTSMYLCASTRPSISYNEQFFGPGTRLTVL.

This clonotype was seen more than once but under ten times. CDR3 nucleotides: TGTGCCAGCAGTTTTGGGGAGGGCAATCAGCCCCAGCATTTT. Residues: CASSFGEGNQPQHF. The chain is built from TRBV12-3 or TRBV12-4 and TRBJ1-5; the D is unclear. Trimming took off 3 bases at V and 2 bases at J, with 8 bases between the two ends. The CDR3 consists of 14 residues.

The genes are TRBV6-1 and TRBJ1-5, with D possibly being TRBD1 (5 bases). Germline CDR1 reads MNHNS; CDR2 reads SASEGT. The V end lost 7 bases, the J end lost 4 bases, and 14 bases lay between the germline ends. CDR3 length equals 14 residues. CDR3 DNA: TGTGCCAGCACCATTGGGGGGATTAATCAGCCCCAGCATTTT. It codes for CASTIGGINQPQHF.

The J gene is TRBJ1-5, the V gene TRBV7-9, with a tentative D call TRBD1 (6 bases). The CDR3 extends over 14 amino acids. The ends were cut back, 5 bases at V and 4 bases at J, with 12 bases in the middle. CDR1 is SEHNR, CDR2 FQNEAQ, per germline (reference sequence). Here the CDR3 DNA reads TGTGCCAGCAGCCGCGGACAGCTTAATCAGCCCCAGCATTTT. This translates into CASSRGQLNQPQHF. Based on the CDR3 plus reference TRBV7-9 and TRBJ1-5, the full variable domain is DTGVSQNPRHKITKRGQNVTFRCDPISEHNRLYWYRQTLGQGPEFLTYFQNEAQLEKSRLLSDRFSAERPKGSFSTLEIQRTEQGDSAMYLCASSRGQLNQPQHFGDGTRLSIL.

This rearrangement joins TRBV19 to TRBJ1-4; possible D gene TRBD1, 5 bases. The CDR3 is 15 amino acids. Looked up from germline, CDR1 is LNHDA and CDR2 is SQIVND (reference sequence). V was clipped by 6 bases and J by 6 bases, with 17 bases between them. The CDR3 bases are TGTGCCAGTAGCCCCGCGGGGCGAAAAGATGAAAAACTGTTTTTT. Protein sequence: CASSPAGRKDEKLFF.

This sequence joins TRBV6-5 and TRBJ2-7; TRBD2 is a possible D gene (5 bases). The CDR3 contains 15 residues. V lost 0 bases and J 1 base, leaving 10 bases between the germline ends. CDR1 and CDR2 (germline): MNHEY, SVGAGI. The CDR3, as DNA: TGTGCCAGCAGTTACTCACGCGAGGGTTCCTACGAGCAGTACTTC. Translation gives CASSYSREGSYEQYF.

This clonotype was picked up a small number of times. The junction departs from germline at one end; a sequencing error may be responsible. This chain links TRBV11-2 with TRBJ2-1, with D perhaps TRBD2 (6 bases). Germline CDR1 and CDR2: SGHAT and FQNNGV. This CDR3 has 16 residues. For the CDR3, the DNA is TGTGCCAGCCGACTTGTGTGGGACCCAGACCTAGGGAGGACAATCTTC. Its protein is CASRLVWDPDLGRTIF.

This CDR3 reads CASSSPRAGRADTQYF. CDR3 DNA: TGTGCCAGCAGTTCCCCCCGGGCAGGGAGGGCAGATACGCAGTATTTT. This chain links TRBV28 with TRBJ2-3; 7 nucleotides match TRBD2. V gave up 4 bases and J gave up 4 bases; unmatched junction bases: 11. Germline-derived CDR1 and CDR2 are MDHEN and SYDVKM. This CDR3 has 16 residues.

The chain couples TRBV4-1 to TRBJ2-1, with 9 bases fitting TRBD2. The CDR3 is 15 residues long. Germline CDR1 and CDR2: MGHRA and YSYEKL. V was clipped by 6 bases and J by 6 bases; unmatched bases: 9. In DNA, the CDR3 is TGCGCCAGCAGTTTCCTAGCGGGATATGGCAATGAGCAGTTCTTC. Translated: CASSFLAGYGNEQFF.

This clonotype was observed a handful of times. V usage is TRBV5-1 and J usage is TRBJ2-7; D gene ambiguous. Trimming removed 4 bases at V and 3 bases at J, with 8 bases between. Germline CDR1 is SGHRS and CDR2 is YFSETQ. There are 12 residues in the CDR3. In nucleotides, the CDR3 is TGCGCCAGCAGCGTGCCGGGCTACGAGCAGTACTTC. It codes for CASSVPGYEQYF.

Many counts were recorded for this clonotype. J is TRBJ2-7 and V is TRBV20-1; tentatively, D is TRBD1 (6 bases). Germline lookup yields CDR1 DFQATT and CDR2 SNEGSKA (reference sequence). This CDR3 has 13 residues. V was clipped by 5 bases and J by 3 bases, with 14 bases between them. CDR3 residues: CSAAPGQIYEQYF. CDR3 coding DNA: TGCAGTGCTGCCCCGGGACAAATCTACGAGCAGTACTTC.

The chain recombines TRBV18 with TRBJ2-1; 8 bases are shared with TRBD2. CDR3 size: 16 residues. V shed 2 bases and J 0 bases; nucleotides not matched to a gene: 3. Germline CDR1 reads KGHSH; CDR2 reads LQKENI. CDR3 amino acids: CASSPFGTSSYNEQFF. For the CDR3, the DNA is TGTGCCAGCTCACCATTCGGGACTAGCTCCTACAATGAGCAGTTCTTC.

The CDR3 region is CASSLAQGLAMYNEQFF. In DNA form, the CDR3 reads TGTGCCAGCAGCTTAGCACAGGGACTAGCGATGTACAATGAGCAGTTCTTC. This rearrangement joins TRBV7-9 to TRBJ2-1; 10 positions agree with TRBD2. Germline CDR1 and CDR2: SEHNR and FQNEAQ (reference sequence). V lost 0 bases to trimming and J lost 4 bases; unmatched junction nucleotides: 6. The CDR3 is 17 residues long.

The V call is TRBV6-5, the J call TRBJ1-2; 9 bases align to TRBD1. The CDR3 loop spans 12 amino acids. The V gene end was trimmed by 5 bases and the J gene end by 8 bases; junction bases not matched to a gene: 3. Germline V lookup: CDR1 MNHEY, CDR2 SVGAGI. For the CDR3, the DNA is TGTGCCAGCAGTAAACAGGGGGCCGGCTACACCTTC. Protein: CASSKQGAGYTF.

This clonotype came up a few times. The rearrangement links TRBV25-1 to TRBJ1-6, with a possible D match to TRBD1 (5 bases). CDR3 length equals 15 residues. Germline V lookup: CDR1 MGHDK, CDR2 SYGVNS. V was clipped by 7 bases and J by 8 bases, with 18 bases between them. The CDR3 region has the DNA TGTGCCAGCACGGGACCGTCGGGGAGGGATTCACCCCTCCACTTT. Translation gives CASTGPSGRDSPLHF. The variable domain in full, with the rest retrieved from reference TRBV25-1 and TRBJ1-6, is EADIYQTPRYLVIGTGKKITLECSQTMGHDKMYWYQQDPGMELHLIHYSYGVNSTEKGDLSSESTVSRIRTEHFPLTLESARPSHTSQYLCASTGPSGRDSPLHFGNGTRLTVT.

This clonotype turned up a few times. The gene calls are TRBV28 and TRBJ2-7; D ambiguous. V was cut by 1 base and J by 6 bases, with 10 bases left in between. CDR3 size: 13 residues. Per the germline V gene, CDR1 is MDHEN and CDR2 is SYDVKM. The DNA for the CDR3 is TGTGCCAGCAGTTTATCCTCCCCGGGCGAGCAGTACTTC. Translating gives CASSLSSPGEQYF.